This TCR beta chain was recovered during a study of blood T cell repertoires in COVID-19. The wider study: PBMCs, B-cell-depleted T cells, or T cells were the source of the cDNA or gDNA that made up the material.

Method: immunoSEQ multiplex PCR; TCRdb's copy keeps in-frame clones and lacks some. The table has about 160,000 clones, approximately 80% seen once. Trimming shortened V by 5 bases and J by 4 bases, and 11 bases separated the two germline ends. The CDR3 totals 14 residues. Germline CDR1 SGHAT, CDR2 FQNNGV. What was sequenced was peripheral blood. This sequence joins TRBV11-2 and TRBJ2-2, with D possibly matching TRBD1 (5 bases). The TCR comes from a woman older than 75 with acute or convalescent COVID-19. The DNA for the CDR3 is TGTGCCAGCAGCCCAATCCAGGGCACCGGGGAGCTGTTTTTT. Its protein product is CASSPIQGTGELFF.